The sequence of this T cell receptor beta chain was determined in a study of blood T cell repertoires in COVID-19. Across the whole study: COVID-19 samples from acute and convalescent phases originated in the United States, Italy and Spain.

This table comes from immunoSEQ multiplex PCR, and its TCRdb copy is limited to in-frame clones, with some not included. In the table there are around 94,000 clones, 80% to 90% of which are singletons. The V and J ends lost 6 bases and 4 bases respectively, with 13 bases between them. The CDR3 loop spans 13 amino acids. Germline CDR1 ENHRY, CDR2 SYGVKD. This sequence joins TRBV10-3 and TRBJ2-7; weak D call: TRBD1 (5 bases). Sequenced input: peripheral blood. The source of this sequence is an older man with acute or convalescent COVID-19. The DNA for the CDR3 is TGTGCCATCAGCGCCAGGGTAGGGTACGAGCAGTACTTC. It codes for CAISARVGYEQYF.